The rows below give T cell receptor beta chains drawn from one sample of a study of response to subunit inactivated influenza vaccine. TCRdb independently ran MiXCR on the RT-PCR reads; one entry per CDR3 protein. The table records more than 600,000 distinct CDR3 sequences, around 20% of them present only once. The sample consisted of PBMCs from blood, taken about 5 days after vaccination. These receptors were obtained from a man aged 50-60 years who received an inactivated influenza vaccine. CDR3s include the opening cysteine and the closing phenylalanine or tryptophan. The D gene is left open where the match is weak. For some rows the clone size is stated as once, few or many, or as a class when expanded; others skip it.

V gene	CDR3 length	clone size	J gene	D gene	CDR3 protein	CDR3 DNA
TRBV10-3	14	many	TRBJ2-1	TRBD2	CATRTSGYYNEQFF	TGTGCCACCAGGACTAGCGGGTACTACAATGAGCAGTTCTTC
TRBV7-2	14	few	TRBJ1-2	.	CASSLARGNYGYTF	TGTGCCAGCAGCTTAGCGCGAGGGAACTATGGCTACACCTTC
TRBV27	15	.	TRBJ2-7	.	CASSLSLGGANEQYF	TGTGCCAGCAGTTTATCCCTAGGGGGGGCCAACGAGCAGTACTTC
TRBV6-5	16	few	TRBJ1-2	TRBD1	CASSYLTDRDNYGYTF	TGTGCCAGCAGTTACCTCACGGACAGGGACAACTATGGCTACACCTTC
TRBV12-3/TRBV12-4	12	.	TRBJ2-1	TRBD2	CASRGGNNEQFF	TGTGCCAGCAGGGGAGGGAACAATGAGCAGTTCTTC
TRBV15	14	.	TRBJ2-7	TRBD1	CATSRATGGYEQYF	TGTGCCACCAGCAGAGCGACAGGGGGCTACGAGCAGTACTTC
TRBV14	14	.	TRBJ1-1	TRBD1	CASSPLTGIAEAFF	TGTGCCAGCAGCCCACTGACAGGGATCGCTGAAGCTTTCTTT
TRBV12-3/TRBV12-4	13	few	TRBJ2-2	.	CAAEEGLAGELFF	TGTGCCGCCGAGGAGGGTCTGGCCGGGGAGCTGTTTTTT
TRBV5-5	15	few	TRBJ1-1	.	CASSLYTPLNTEAFF	TGTGCCAGCAGCTTGTACACCCCTTTGAACACTGAAGCTTTCTTT
TRBV24-1	13	few	TRBJ2-7	.	CATSDPGSREQYF	TGTGCCACCAGTGATCCGGGCTCGCGGGAGCAGTACTTC
TRBV29-1	13	.	TRBJ2-7	TRBD1	CSVEGQRSYEQYF	TGCAGCGTTGAGGGACAGCGATCCTACGAGCAGTACTTC
TRBV20-1	13	few	TRBJ2-7	.	CSARVRGMGEQYF	TGCAGTGCTAGAGTTAGGGGGATGGGGGAGCAGTACTTC
TRBV7-2	16	.	TRBJ1-2	TRBD1	CASSRGVAGGTGGYTF	TGTGCCAGCAGTAGAGGCGTTGCAGGGGGAACTGGCGGCTACACCTTC
TRBV12-3/TRBV12-4	16	many	TRBJ2-1	TRBD2	CASRRGAGGTYNEQFF	TGTGCCAGCAGACGCGGCGCGGGGGGGACCTACAATGAGCAGTTCTTC
TRBV7-9	15	once	TRBJ2-5	TRBD1	CASRSGQGTQETQYF	TGTGCCAGCAGGTCCGGACAGGGGACCCAAGAGACCCAGTACTTC
TRBV7-9	12	.	TRBJ2-7	.	CASKGSPYEQYF	TGTGCCAGCAAGGGCAGCCCCTACGAGCAGTACTTC
TRBV5-5	15	.	TRBJ2-7	TRBD2	CASSLDPSGSYEQYF	TGTGCCAGCAGCTTGGATCCCAGCGGGAGTTACGAGCAGTACTTC
TRBV7-8	15	few	TRBJ1-1	TRBD1	CASSLMGQRNTEAFF	TGTGCCAGCAGCCTAATGGGACAGAGGAACACTGAAGCTTTCTTT
TRBV20-1	15	.	TRBJ2-5	TRBD2	CSALGLAGPQETQYF	TGCAGTGCTTTGGGACTAGCGGGACCACAAGAGACCCAGTACTTC
TRBV15	16	few	TRBJ2-5	.	CATSRASTGVQETQYF	TGTGCCACCAGCAGAGCCTCTACGGGAGTCCAAGAGACCCAGTACTTC
TRBV7-9	15	.	TRBJ2-2	TRBD2	CASTASGGNTGELFF	TGTGCCAGCACCGCTAGCGGGGGGAACACCGGGGAGCTGTTTTTT
TRBV12-3/TRBV12-4	13	.	TRBJ2-1	.	CASSPRGDNEQFF	TGTGCCAGCAGTCCCCGGGGAGACAATGAGCAGTTCTTC
TRBV20-1	13	.	TRBJ2-3	TRBD2	CSALGRRTDTQYF	TGCAGTGCCCTCGGGAGGCGAACAGATACGCAGTATTTT
TRBV6-1	17	.	TRBJ2-3	TRBD2	CASTEGLAGYSVDTQYF	TGTGCCAGCACCGAGGGACTAGCGGGCTACTCCGTGGATACGCAGTATTTT
TRBV7-2	14	.	TRBJ1-2	TRBD1	CASSRDRSNYGYTF	TGTGCCAGCAGCCGGGACAGATCTAACTATGGCTACACCTTC
TRBV20-1	14	.	TRBJ2-3	.	CSARDQDGSDTQYF	TGCAGTGCTAGAGATCAGGATGGATCGGATACGCAGTATTTT
TRBV11-2	13	.	TRBJ2-7	.	CASSWVRYYEQYF	TGTGCCAGCAGTTGGGTCCGGTACTACGAGCAGTACTTC
TRBV7-2	16	few	TRBJ2-7	TRBD2	CASSSPLAGGHYEQYF	TGTGCCAGCAGCTCTCCTCTAGCGGGAGGCCACTACGAGCAGTACTTC
TRBV7-6	15	.	TRBJ2-7	.	CASSLGATSSYEQYF	TGTGCCAGCAGCCTGGGGGCGACAAGCTCCTACGAGCAGTACTTC
TRBV15	15	.	TRBJ2-1	TRBD2	CATSKRGSSYNEQFF	TGTGCCACCAGCAAGCGGGGAAGCTCCTACAATGAGCAGTTCTTC
TRBV18	16	many	TRBJ2-5	TRBD2	CASSPRIAGVEETQYF	TGTGCCAGCTCACCACGAATAGCGGGAGTGGAAGAGACCCAGTACTTC
TRBV27	14	.	TRBJ2-3	TRBD2	CASSFGGFPDTQYF	TGTGCCAGCAGTTTCGGGGGGTTCCCAGATACGCAGTATTTT
TRBV10-3	15	.	TRBJ1-3	.	CAISGQFTSGNTIYF	TGTGCCATCAGCGGACAATTCACCTCTGGAAACACCATATATTTT
TRBV20-1	13	.	TRBJ2-5	.	CSANRRSGETQYF	TGCAGTGCCAACCGACGGAGCGGGGAGACCCAGTACTTC
TRBV20-1	16	few	TRBJ1-2	.	CSARDPGQLPTYGYTF	TGCAGTGCTAGAGATCCCGGACAGCTTCCTACCTATGGCTACACCTTC
TRBV29-1	15	.	TRBJ2-3	TRBD1	CSVAKPGQSTDRQYF	TGCAGCGTCGCTAAACCGGGACAGAGCACAGATAGGCAGTATTTT
TRBV6-6	12	.	TRBJ2-1	TRBD2	CASRTSGDQQFF	TGTGCCAGCAGAACTAGCGGGGACCAGCAGTTCTTC
TRBV20-1	14	.	TRBJ2-7	TRBD1	CSAPGTGGSYEQYF	TGCAGTGCTCCTGGGACAGGGGGCTCCTACGAGCAGTACTTC
TRBV29-1	13	many	TRBJ2-5	.	CSVDIVGRETQYF	TGCAGCGTTGATATCGTAGGGCGGGAGACCCAGTACTTC
TRBV4-2	13	.	TRBJ1-2	.	CASSQDAGGGYTF	TGTGCCAGCAGCCAAGATGCGGGGGGCGGCTACACCTTC
TRBV7-9	14	few	TRBJ1-1	.	CASSGTRAIAEAFF	TGTGCCAGCAGCGGAACGCGGGCAATTGCTGAAGCTTTCTTT
TRBV7-9	15	.	TRBJ2-5	.	CASSLQAEFEETQYF	TGTGCCAGCAGCTTACAGGCAGAATTTGAAGAGACCCAGTACTTC
TRBV5-1	13	.	TRBJ1-4	.	CASSLGPGEKLFF	TGCGCCAGCAGCTTGGGACCGGGGGAAAAACTGTTTTTT
TRBV5-6	14	many	TRBJ2-5	TRBD1	CASSLGTGQETQYF	TGTGCCAGCAGCTTAGGGACAGGTCAAGAGACCCAGTACTTC
TRBV20-1	16	.	TRBJ2-1	TRBD2	CSARDGRLAGNNEQFF	TGCAGTGCTAGAGATGGGAGGCTAGCGGGAAACAATGAGCAGTTCTTC
TRBV20-1	12	many	TRBJ2-5	.	CSARKQETTQYF	TGCAGTGCTAGAAAACAGGAGACGACCCAGTACTTC
TRBV29-1	14	.	TRBJ2-4	TRBD1	CSVEEGQGPGIQYF	TGCAGCGTTGAAGAGGGACAGGGGCCTGGGATTCAGTACTTC
TRBV5-6	16	.	TRBJ2-1	TRBD1	CASSTPQGDFNNEQFF	TGTGCCAGCAGCACACCACAGGGGGATTTTAACAATGAGCAGTTCTTC
TRBV5-1	16	few	TRBJ2-1	TRBD2	CASSLVAGASYNEQFF	TGCGCCAGCAGCTTGGTCGCGGGAGCAAGTTACAATGAGCAGTTCTTC
TRBV7-6	16	few	TRBJ2-7	.	CASSLDGRQNGYEQYF	TGTGCCAGCAGCTTAGATGGGCGACAAAACGGCTACGAGCAGTACTTC
TRBV4-2	18	few	TRBJ2-3	.	CASSQELPVGIGSDTQYF	TGTGCCAGCAGCCAAGAACTACCCGTCGGGATCGGGTCAGATACGCAGTATTTT
TRBV7-2	15	.	TRBJ2-5	TRBD2	CASSLNTAGAETQYF	TGTGCCAGCAGCTTAAATACAGCGGGGGCGGAGACCCAGTACTTC